This TCR beta chain was captured in a study of blood T cell repertoires in COVID-19. About the research overall: COVID-19 samples collected from the United States, Italy and Spain covered acute and convalescent phases. PBMCs, B-cell-depleted T cells, or T cells were the source of the cDNA or gDNA that made up the material.

Germline V lookup: CDR1 MNHNY, CDR2 SVGAGI (reference sequence). Trimming left V 6 bases short and J 5 bases short, with 16 bases between. The CDR3 is 15 amino acids. How the authors handled the data: Cell counts per sample came from amplifying reference gene primers. Using immunoSEQ multiplex PCR, the repertoire was profiled, and TCRdb retains in-frame clones only, with some absent. V, J and clone size are those of that table, while D and trimming were read from the DNA. The profile shows around 99,000 clones, just over 90% of them singletons. Specimen: peripheral blood. The rearrangement joins TRBV6-6 to TRBJ2-2, with a weak D call TRBD1 (7 bases). This receptor was identified in a woman in her 30s with acute or convalescent COVID-19. CDR3: CASRYRQGGTGELFF. CDR3 DNA sequence: TGTGCCAGCAGATATCGACAGGGAGGAACCGGGGAGCTGTTTTTT.